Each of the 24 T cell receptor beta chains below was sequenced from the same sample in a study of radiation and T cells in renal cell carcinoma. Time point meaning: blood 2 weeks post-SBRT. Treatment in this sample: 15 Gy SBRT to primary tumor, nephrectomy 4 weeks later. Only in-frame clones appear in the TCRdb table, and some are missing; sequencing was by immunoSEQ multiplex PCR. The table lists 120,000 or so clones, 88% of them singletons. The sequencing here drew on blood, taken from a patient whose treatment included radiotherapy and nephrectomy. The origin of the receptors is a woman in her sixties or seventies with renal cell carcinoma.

The CDR3 nucleotides read TGTGCCAGCAGGGGACTAGCGGAGAACTACGAGCAGTACTTC. It yields the protein CASRGLAENYEQYF. The rearrangement joins TRBV6-6 to TRBJ2-7, with 11 bases identical to TRBD2. Per germline, CDR1 MNHNY and CDR2 SVGAGI (reference sequence). The CDR3 has 14 residues. V was pared by 6 bases and J by 3 bases, with 4 bases of the junction left unmatched.

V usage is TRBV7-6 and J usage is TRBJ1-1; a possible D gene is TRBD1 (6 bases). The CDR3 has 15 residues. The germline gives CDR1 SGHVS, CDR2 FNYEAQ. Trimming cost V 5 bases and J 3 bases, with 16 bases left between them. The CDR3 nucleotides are TGTGCCAGCAGCGTCAACAGGGACTACGACACTGAAGCTTTCTTT. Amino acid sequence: CASSVNRDYDTEAFF.

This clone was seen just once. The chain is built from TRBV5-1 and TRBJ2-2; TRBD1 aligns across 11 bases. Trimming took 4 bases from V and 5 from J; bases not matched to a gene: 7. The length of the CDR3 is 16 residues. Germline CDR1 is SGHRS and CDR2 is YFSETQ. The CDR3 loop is CASSLGQGAWTGELFF. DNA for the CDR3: TGCGCCAGCAGCCTCGGACAGGGGGCGTGGACCGGGGAGCTGTTTTTT.

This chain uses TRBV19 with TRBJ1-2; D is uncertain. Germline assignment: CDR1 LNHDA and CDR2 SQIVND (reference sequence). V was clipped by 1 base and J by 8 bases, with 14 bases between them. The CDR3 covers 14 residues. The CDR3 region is CASSIGQAVWGYTF. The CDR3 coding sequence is TGTGCCAGTAGTATAGGACAAGCGGTGTGGGGCTACACCTTC.

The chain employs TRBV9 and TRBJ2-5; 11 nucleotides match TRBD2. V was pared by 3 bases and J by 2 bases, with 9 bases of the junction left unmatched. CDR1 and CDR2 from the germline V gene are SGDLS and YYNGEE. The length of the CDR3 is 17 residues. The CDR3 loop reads CASSADLAGGLQETQYF. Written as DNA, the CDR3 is TGTGCCAGCAGCGCAGATTTAGCGGGGGGGTTACAAGAGACCCAGTACTTC.

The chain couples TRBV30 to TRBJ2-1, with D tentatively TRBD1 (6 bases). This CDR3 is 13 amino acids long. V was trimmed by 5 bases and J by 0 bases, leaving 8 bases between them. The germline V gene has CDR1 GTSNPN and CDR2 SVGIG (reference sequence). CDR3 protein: CAWDRSSYNEQFF. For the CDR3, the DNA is TGTGCCTGGGACAGGAGCTCCTACAATGAGCAGTTCTTC.

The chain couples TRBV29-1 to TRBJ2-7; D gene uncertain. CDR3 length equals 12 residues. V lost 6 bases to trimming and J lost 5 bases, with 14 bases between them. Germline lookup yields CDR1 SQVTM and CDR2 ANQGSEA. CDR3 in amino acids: CSVASSLDEQYF. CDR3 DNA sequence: TGCAGCGTCGCCTCCTCTCTCGACGAGCAGTACTTC.

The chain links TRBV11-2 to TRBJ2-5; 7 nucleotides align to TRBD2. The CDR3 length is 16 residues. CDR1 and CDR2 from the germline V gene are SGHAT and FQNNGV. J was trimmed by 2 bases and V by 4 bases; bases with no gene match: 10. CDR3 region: CASSSLLVRGQETQYF. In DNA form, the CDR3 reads TGTGCCAGCAGCTCCCTTCTCGTGCGGGGGCAAGAGACCCAGTACTTC.

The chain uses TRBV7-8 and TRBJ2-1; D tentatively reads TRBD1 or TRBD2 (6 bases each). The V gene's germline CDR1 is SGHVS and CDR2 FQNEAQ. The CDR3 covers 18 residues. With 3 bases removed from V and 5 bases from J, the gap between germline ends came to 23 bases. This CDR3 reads CASSFGFLGGARDNEQFF. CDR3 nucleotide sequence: TGTGCCAGCAGCTTCGGGTTTTTGGGGGGCGCCCGAGACAATGAGCAGTTCTTC.

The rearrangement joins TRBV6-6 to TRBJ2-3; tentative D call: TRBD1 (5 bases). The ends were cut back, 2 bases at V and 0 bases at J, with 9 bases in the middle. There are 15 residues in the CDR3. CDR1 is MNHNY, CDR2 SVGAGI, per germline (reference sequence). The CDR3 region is CASSYDRPSTDTQYF. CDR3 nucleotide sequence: TGTGCCAGCAGTTACGACAGACCTAGCACAGATACGCAGTATTTT.

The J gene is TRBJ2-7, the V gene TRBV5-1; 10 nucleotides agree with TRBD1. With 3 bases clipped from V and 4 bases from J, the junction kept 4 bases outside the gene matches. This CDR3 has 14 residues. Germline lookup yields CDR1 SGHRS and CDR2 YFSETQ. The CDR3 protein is CASSSGQGRYEQYF. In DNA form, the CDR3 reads TGCGCCAGCAGCTCGGGACAGGGGCGGTACGAGCAGTACTTC.

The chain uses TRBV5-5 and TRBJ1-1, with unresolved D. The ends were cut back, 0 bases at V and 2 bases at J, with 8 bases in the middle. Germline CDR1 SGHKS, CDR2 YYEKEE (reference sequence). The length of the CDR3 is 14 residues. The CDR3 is CASSLGNLNTEAFF. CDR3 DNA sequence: TGTGCCAGCAGCTTGGGTAACTTAAACACTGAAGCTTTCTTT.

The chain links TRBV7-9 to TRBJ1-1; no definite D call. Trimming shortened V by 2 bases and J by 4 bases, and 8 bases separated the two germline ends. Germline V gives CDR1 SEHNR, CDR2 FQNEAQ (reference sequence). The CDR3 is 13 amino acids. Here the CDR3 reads CASSLREATEAFF. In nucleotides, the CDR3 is TGTGCCAGCAGCTTACGGGAAGCCACTGAAGCTTTCTTT.

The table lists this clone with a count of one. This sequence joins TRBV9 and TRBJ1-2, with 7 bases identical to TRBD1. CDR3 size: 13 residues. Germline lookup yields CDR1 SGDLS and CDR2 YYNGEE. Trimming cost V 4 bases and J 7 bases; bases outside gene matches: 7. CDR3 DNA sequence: TGTGCCAGCAGCCGCATTACAGGGGTTGGCTACACCTTC. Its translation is CASSRITGVGYTF.

The CDR3 DNA reads TGTGCCAGCAGTGAAGACATGAGGTCACCCCTCCACTTT. The encoded protein is CASSEDMRSPLHF. The chain has TRBV6-1 and TRBJ1-6; D is ambiguous. Deletions cut 1 base from V and 10 bases from J, with 8 bases between. The CDR3 consists of 13 residues. The germline V gene has CDR1 MNHNS and CDR2 SASEGT.

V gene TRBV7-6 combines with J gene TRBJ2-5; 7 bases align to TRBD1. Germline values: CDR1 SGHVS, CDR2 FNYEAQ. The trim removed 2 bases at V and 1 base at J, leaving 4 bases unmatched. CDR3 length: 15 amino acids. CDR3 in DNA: TGTGCCAGCAGCTTAATTGACAGGGCCCAAGAGACCCAGTACTTC. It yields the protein CASSLIDRAQETQYF.

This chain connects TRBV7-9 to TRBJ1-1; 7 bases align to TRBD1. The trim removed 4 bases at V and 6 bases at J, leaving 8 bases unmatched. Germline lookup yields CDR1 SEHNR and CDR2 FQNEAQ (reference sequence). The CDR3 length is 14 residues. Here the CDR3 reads CASSSEGALSEAFF. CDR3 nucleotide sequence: TGTGCCAGCAGCTCAGAGGGGGCTTTGTCTGAAGCTTTCTTT.

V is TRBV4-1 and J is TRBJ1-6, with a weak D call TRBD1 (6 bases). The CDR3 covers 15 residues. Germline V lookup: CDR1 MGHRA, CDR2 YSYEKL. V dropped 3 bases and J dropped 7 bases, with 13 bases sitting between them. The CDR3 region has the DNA TGCGCCAGCAGCCAGCTACAGGGTGGGAATTCACCCCTCCACTTT. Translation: CASSQLQGGNSPLHF.

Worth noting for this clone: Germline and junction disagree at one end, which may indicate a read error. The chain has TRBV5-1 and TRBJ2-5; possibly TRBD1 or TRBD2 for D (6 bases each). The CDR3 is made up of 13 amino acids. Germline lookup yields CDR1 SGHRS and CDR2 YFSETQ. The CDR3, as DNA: TGCGCCAGCAGCTTGGCGGGGGCAGAGACTCAGTACTTC. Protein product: CASSLAGAETQYF.

The CDR3 loop is CASSETSNRRYGYTF. CDR3 DNA sequence: TGTGCCAGCAGTGAAACAAGTAACAGGAGATATGGCTACACCTTC. V and J are TRBV25-1 and TRBJ1-2, with TRBD1 as a possible D gene (5 bases). Trimming left V 2 bases short and J 5 bases short, with 15 bases between. CDR1 MGHDK and CDR2 SYGVNS come from the germline V gene. The length of the CDR3 is 15 residues.

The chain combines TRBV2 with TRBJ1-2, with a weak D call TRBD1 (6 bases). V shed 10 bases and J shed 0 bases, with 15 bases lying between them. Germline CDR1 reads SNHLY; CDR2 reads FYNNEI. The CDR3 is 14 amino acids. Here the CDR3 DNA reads TGTGCCACCAGGACAGCCCAAGCTAACTATGGCTACACCTTC. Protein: CATRTAQANYGYTF.

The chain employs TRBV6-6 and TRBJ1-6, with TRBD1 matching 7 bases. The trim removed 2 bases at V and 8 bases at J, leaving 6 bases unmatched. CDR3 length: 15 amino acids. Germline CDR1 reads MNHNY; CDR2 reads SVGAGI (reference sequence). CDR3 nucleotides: TGTGCCAGCAGTTACGGGGACAGTAGAGATTCACCCCTCCACTTT. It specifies CASSYGDSRDSPLHF.

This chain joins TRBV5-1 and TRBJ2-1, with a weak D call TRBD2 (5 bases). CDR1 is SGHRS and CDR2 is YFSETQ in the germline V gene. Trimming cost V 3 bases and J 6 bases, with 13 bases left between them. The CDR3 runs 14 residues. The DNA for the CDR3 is TGCGCCAGCAGCTCCGTCGGACTGCCCAATGAGCAGTTCTTC. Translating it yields CASSSVGLPNEQFF. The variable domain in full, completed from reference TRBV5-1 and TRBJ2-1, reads KAGVTQTPRYLIKTRGQQVTLSCSPISGHRSVSWYQQTPGQGLQFLFEYFSETQRNKGNFPGRFSGRQFSNSRSEMNVSTLELGDSALYLCASSSVGLPNEQFFGPGTRLTVL.

In nucleotides, the CDR3 is TGCGCCAGCACCCCGGGTGGAGTTCTCGCGAACACCGGGGAGCTGTTTTTT. Encoded protein: CASTPGGVLANTGELFF. The chain employs TRBV5-1 and TRBJ2-2; D gene uncertain. The CDR3 has 17 amino acids. Trimming cost V 6 bases and J 0 bases, with 18 bases left between them. The V gene's germline CDR1 is SGHRS and CDR2 YFSETQ.